The rows below give T cell receptor beta chains drawn from one sample of a study of blood T cells in healthy people across ages. TCRdb re-called the 5' RACE reads through MiXCR, storing one row per CDR3 protein. The sample lists around 800,000 distinct CDR3 sequences; 55% to 65% were seen once. The sample consisted of blood. The source of these receptors is a man aged 30 to 39 in good health. Both conserved end residues are part of each CDR3. The order of the fields is D gene, CDR3 length, clone size, V gene, J gene, CDR3 DNA, CDR3 protein. A D gene is named only where the DNA matches it firmly. Rows may omit the clone size; those that give it use once, few, many or a size class.

>TRBD2|14|few|TRBV9|TRBJ2-1
TGTGCCAGCAGCGGGGGACTAGCGGGGAATGAGCAGTTCTTC
CASSGGLAGNEQFF
>TRBD1|15|few|TRBV4-1|TRBJ2-7
TGCGCCAGCAGCTACCGACAGGGAGCCTCCTACGAGCAGTACTTC
CASSYRQGASYEQYF
>-|12|-|TRBV30|TRBJ2-7
TGTGCCTGGACTACTCCTTCCTACGAGCAGTACTTC
CAWTTPSYEQYF
>-|14|-|TRBV7-9|TRBJ2-3
TGTGCCAGCAGCTTAGGTCGCCCCGCAGATACGCAGTATTTT
CASSLGRPADTQYF
>TRBD1|14|-|TRBV29-1|TRBJ2-6
TGCAGCACGTGGACAGGGCGCGGGGCCAACGTCCTGACTTTC
CSTWTGRGANVLTF
>-|12|-|TRBV3-1|TRBJ2-5
TGTGCCAGCTCCACCCTGGGGGAGACCCAGTACTTC
CASSTLGETQYF
>TRBD1|15|-|TRBV3-1|TRBJ2-4
TGTGCCAGCAGCCAACGAGGGGGCTCCAAAAACATTCAGTACTTC
CASSQRGGSKNIQYF
>-|15|-|TRBV28|TRBJ2-1
TGTGCCAGCAGGACCCGTTCGACTAGAACTAACGAGCAGTTCTTC
CASRTRSTRTNEQFF
>-|12|-|TRBV12-3/TRBV12-4|TRBJ2-3
TGTGCCACCAGCAGGGGTTCCGATACGCAGTATTTT
CATSRGSDTQYF
>TRBD2|14|-|TRBV20-1|TRBJ2-7
TGCAGTGCTAGAGATTCGGGGGGAAGGGGCGAGCAGTACTTC
CSARDSGGRGEQYF
>TRBD1|14|-|TRBV29-1|TRBJ1-2
TGCAGCGCCTCCACCGGGGCAGGGGGCCTTGGCTACACCTTC
CSASTGAGGLGYTF
>TRBD2|15|-|TRBV20-1|TRBJ2-3
TGCAGTGCTAGAGACGGGGGGGCCGTTGCAGATACGCAGTATTTT
CSARDGGAVADTQYF
>TRBD1|15|-|TRBV29-1|TRBJ2-5
TGCAGCGTCACCCCGGGACAGGGGTTTCAAGAGACCCAGTACTTC
CSVTPGQGFQETQYF
>-|16|many|TRBV9|TRBJ2-1
TGTGCCAGCAGCGTAGTCCCCGCCGGGACTCAGTGGGAGCAGTTCTTC
CASSVVPAGTQWEQFF
>-|16|-|TRBV7-2|TRBJ1-5
TGTGCCAGCAGCCCCCGGGTGAGGGGGGAAAATCAGCCCCAGCATTTT
CASSPRVRGENQPQHF
>TRBD1|15|-|TRBV7-2|TRBJ2-7
TGTGCCAGCAGCTCAGGGGGGACAGGGAGGTTCGAGCAGTACTTC
CASSSGGTGRFEQYF
>-|16|-|TRBV5-6|TRBJ1-5
TGTGCCAGCAGCTTGTGGGGCCAAGGGGGCAATCAGCCCCAGCATTTT
CASSLWGQGGNQPQHF
>-|13|-|TRBV9|TRBJ2-1
TGTGCCAACAGCGTAGTTGGTTACAATGAGCAGTTCTTC
CANSVVGYNEQFF
>-|15|few|TRBV20-1|TRBJ1-5
TGCAGTGCTAGAGCTTCGGGGGCCTCTTATCAGCCCCAGCATTTT
CSARASGASYQPQHF
>-|15|few|TRBV2|TRBJ2-5
TGTGCCAGCAGTGAAGGGGGACTGGTAAAAGAGACCCAGTACTTC
CASSEGGLVKETQYF
>-|11|-|TRBV12-3/TRBV12-4|TRBJ2-2
TGTGCCAGCATTCTGACCGGGGAGCTGTTTTTT
CASILTGELFF
>-|11|few|TRBV29-1|TRBJ2-7
TGCAGCGTTGAAGAGGCCTACGAGCAGTACTTC
CSVEEAYEQYF
>-|15|few|TRBV4-3|TRBJ2-3
TGCGCCAGCAGCCAAGGAGAAAAGGGAACAGATACGCAGTATTTT
CASSQGEKGTDTQYF
>-|15|-|TRBV29-1|TRBJ2-1
TGCAGCGTTGAACGTGCGGGGGCTTCTGGGAATGAGCAGTTCTTC
CSVERAGASGNEQFF
>-|15|few|TRBV4-3|TRBJ1-2
TGCGCCAGCAGCCAAGATCTCGCTGGGCCTTATGGCTACACCTTC
CASSQDLAGPYGYTF
>TRBD1|15|few|TRBV12-3/TRBV12-4|TRBJ2-1
TGTGCCAGCAGTTTAGGGACAGGGCCTAACAATGAGCAGTTCTTC
CASSLGTGPNNEQFF
>-|15|few|TRBV4-3|TRBJ2-6
TGCGCCAGCAGCCAAGGTTATCGCGGATCCAACGTCCTGACTTTC
CASSQGYRGSNVLTF
>-|14|-|TRBV20-1|TRBJ2-7
TGCAGTGCTAGAGATACACAAGTAGACTACGAGCAGTACTTC
CSARDTQVDYEQYF
>TRBD1|18|-|TRBV9|TRBJ2-3
TGTGCCAGCAGCGTACTCAGACAGGGGGGCCGCGGGACAGATACGCAGTATTTT
CASSVLRQGGRGTDTQYF
>-|17|-|TRBV11-1|TRBJ2-6
TGTGCCAGCAGCGGACGGACGGACTACTCTGGGGCCAACGTCCTGACTTTC
CASSGRTDYSGANVLTF
>TRBD2|18|few|TRBV4-3|TRBJ2-3
TGCGCCAGCAGCCAAGATCCTAGCGGGGGGGCCCTCACAGATACGCAGTATTTT
CASSQDPSGGALTDTQYF
>-|13|-|TRBV6-5|TRBJ1-2
TGTGCCAGCAGTCGCTGGGGAAACTATGGCTACACCTTC
CASSRWGNYGYTF
>TRBD1|17|-|TRBV24-1|TRBJ2-4
TGTGCCACCAGTGATTCAACAGGGGACCTAGCCAAAAACATTCAGTACTTC
CATSDSTGDLAKNIQYF
>-|12|-|TRBV6-2/TRBV6-3|TRBJ2-1
TGTGCCAGCAGTCGACAGAACGATGAGCAGTTCTTC
CASSRQNDEQFF
>TRBD1|15|-|TRBV12-3/TRBV12-4|TRBJ1-2
TGTGCCAGCAGCGACCAGGGGGTTGGGGGCTATGGCTACACCTTC
CASSDQGVGGYGYTF
>-|13|few|TRBV7-2|TRBJ2-5
TGTGCCAGCAGCCGTTTAACGGGGGAGACCCAGTACTTC
CASSRLTGETQYF
>-|14|-|TRBV20-1|TRBJ2-1
TGCAGTGCTAGAAATTTATTCAGCGAAAATGAGCAGTTCTTC
CSARNLFSENEQFF
>-|13|-|TRBV24-1|TRBJ1-1
TGTGCCACCAGTGATAGTGGGACCACTGAAGCTTTCTTT
CATSDSGTTEAFF
>TRBD2|19|-|TRBV9|TRBJ2-5
TGTGCCAGCAGCGTAGAGGGGCTAGCGGGGGGACCGTACCAAGAGACCCAGTACTTC
CASSVEGLAGGPYQETQYF
>-|13|once|TRBV14|TRBJ2-1
TGTGCCAGCAGCGAAACAGGGAGCGGGAAGCAGTTCTTC
CASSETGSGKQFF
>-|14|once|TRBV5-1|TRBJ2-7
TGCGCCAGCGGACCTGTCGCTGGCCCCTACGAGCAGTACTTC
CASGPVAGPYEQYF
>-|15|-|TRBV5-5|TRBJ2-3
TGTGCCAGCAGCTTGGCTCTTGAAGGTGGAGATACGCAGTATTTT
CASSLALEGGDTQYF
>TRBD2|16|-|TRBV18|TRBJ2-1
TGTGCCAGCTCACCACCTAGCGGGGGACCCTACAATGAGCAGTTCTTC
CASSPPSGGPYNEQFF
>-|15|-|TRBV12-3/TRBV12-4|TRBJ2-1
TGTGCCAGCCATTCCCCGGGACGGGGCTACAATGAGCAGTTCTTC
CASHSPGRGYNEQFF
>TRBD1|14|-|TRBV6-5|TRBJ1-4
TGTGCCAGCAGCCACGCGCAGGGGGAGGAAAAACTGTTTTTT
CASSHAQGEEKLFF
>-|16|-|TRBV5-1|TRBJ2-1
TGCGCCAGCAGCCTCTCCCCCACCGAGGGTTACAATGAGCAGTTCTTC
CASSLSPTEGYNEQFF
>-|16|-|TRBV20-1|TRBJ1-2
TGCAGTGCTTATCCCATGGAAAGGGAGCGGGACTATGGCTACACCTTC
CSAYPMERERDYGYTF